One sample yielded the 10 T cell receptor beta chains listed below, sequenced in a study of shared clonotypes between healthy human individuals. Produced via immunoSEQ multiplex PCR; TCRdb's table is partial and in-frame only. The sample holds nearly 2 million clones, roughly 95% seen once. The naive CD8 fraction comprised CD45RO-negative cells positively selected for CCR7 and excluded terminally differentiated effector memory CD45RA+ cells. Sequenced sample: naive CD8+ T cells sorted from blood. The receptors were gathered from a man aged 18 to 29 in good health.

The chain joins TRBV19 to TRBJ1-6; D gene ambiguous. CDR3 length: 12 residues. The ends were cut back, 6 bases at V and 9 bases at J, with 9 bases in the middle. The germline V gene encodes CDR1 LNHDA and CDR2 SQIVND (reference sequence). The CDR3 DNA reads TGTGCCAGTAGCCCGGGGATTTCACCCCTCCACTTT. Encoded protein: CASSPGISPLHF.

The V gene is TRBV4-3, the J gene TRBJ2-1; D possibly corresponds to TRBD2 (6 bases). Per the germline V gene, CDR1 is LGHNA and CDR2 is YSLEER. V lost 2 bases and J lost 0, with 11 bases in between. The CDR3 consists of 16 residues. In DNA, the CDR3 is TGCGCCAGCAGCCAATCTAGGACTATCTCCTACAATGAGCAGTTCTTC. Protein product: CASSQSRTISYNEQFF.

The chain links TRBV29-1 to TRBJ2-3, with D possibly being TRBD2 (6 bases). V dropped 0 bases and J dropped 3 bases, with 7 bases sitting between them. This CDR3 spans 13 amino acids. Germline V CDR1 and CDR2: SQVTM, ANQGSEA. CDR3 protein: CSVEDRETDTQYF. CDR3 coding DNA: TGCAGCGTTGAAGATCGGGAGACAGATACGCAGTATTTT.

This clone has a single count. V and J are TRBV9 and TRBJ1-1, with a tentative D call TRBD1 (5 bases). Per the germline V gene, CDR1 is SGDLS and CDR2 is YYNGEE. V gave up 3 bases and J gave up 0 bases, with 12 bases separating them. The CDR3 sequence is 15 residues long. The CDR3 sequence: CASSAGTVMNTEAFF. CDR3 in DNA: TGTGCCAGCAGCGCTGGGACTGTCATGAACACTGAAGCTTTCTTT.

V is TRBV9 and J is TRBJ2-6; D possibly corresponds to TRBD2 (5 bases). The CDR3 covers 18 residues. Germline-derived CDR1 and CDR2 are SGDLS and YYNGEE. Trimming removed 4 bases from V and 5 bases from J, with 22 bases in between. DNA of the CDR3: TGTGCCAGCAGCCCTAACGGGGAGCCTGAACCCTGGGCCAACGTCCTGACTTTC. Encoded protein: CASSPNGEPEPWANVLTF.

CDR3 amino acids: CASGPARGASYEQYF. The CDR3 nucleotides read TGTGCCAGCGGGCCAGCTAGGGGCGCCTCCTACGAGCAGTACTTC. The chain carries TRBV9 and TRBJ2-7, with D possibly being TRBD1 (5 bases). Germline values: CDR1 SGDLS, CDR2 YYNGEE. V was pared by 7 bases and J by 0 bases, with 17 bases between. CDR3 size: 15 residues.

The chain is built from TRBV27 and TRBJ1-6; 7 nucleotides match TRBD1. Germline values: CDR1 MNHEY, CDR2 SMNVEV (reference sequence). V lost 2 bases, J lost 9 bases, and 7 bases stayed unmatched. The CDR3 has 15 amino acids. CDR3: CASSLVPRGASPLHF. CDR3 DNA: TGTGCCAGCAGTTTAGTTCCCAGGGGGGCTTCACCCCTCCACTTT.

The chain's CDR3 is CASSYLGLYNEQFF. The CDR3 region has the DNA TGTGCCAGCAGTTACTTGGGACTCTACAATGAGCAGTTCTTC. This chain joins TRBV6-5 and TRBJ2-1; perhaps TRBD2 as D (6 bases). V shed 1 base and J shed 3 bases, with 7 bases lying between them. CDR3 length equals 14 residues. Germline values: CDR1 MNHEY, CDR2 SVGAGI.

J is TRBJ1-2 and V is TRBV4-1, with unresolved D. CDR3 size: 11 residues. The V and J ends lost 10 bases and 8 bases respectively, with 14 bases between them. Germline V gives CDR1 MGHRA, CDR2 YSYEKL. CDR3 sequence reads: CATPQSGGYTF. DNA for the CDR3: TGCGCCACCCCCCAGTCCGGGGGCTACACCTTC.

The genes are TRBV6-5 and TRBJ2-1, with 7 bases identical to TRBD2. Germline CDR1 is MNHEY and CDR2 is SVGAGI. This CDR3 contains 12 residues. V lost 11 bases to trimming and J lost 4 bases; unmatched junction nucleotides: 5. The CDR3 DNA sequence: TGTGCCGTAACGGGGGGATACAATGAGCAGTTCTTC. This gives the protein CAVTGGYNEQFF.